This T cell receptor (beta chain) comes out of a study of brain metastases from non-small cell lung cancer. Study-level findings and limits: Fewer infiltrating T cells were found in brain metastases than primaries.

With regard to this clone: Its target is not known.

The CDR3 length is 16 residues. Germline-derived CDR1 and CDR2 are MNHEY and SVGEGT. Trimming stripped 1 base from V and 2 bases from J, with 12 bases between. The assay was immunoSEQ multiplex PCR, and TCRdb's table has in-frame clones only and misses some. Found here are roughly 15,000 clones, over 80% of them singletons; the top ten hold roughly 7.5%. V and J are TRBV6-2 or TRBV6-3 and TRBJ1-5; D is perhaps TRBD1 (5 bases). The sequenced sample consisted of primary lung tumor tissue. The receptor comes from a donor aged 40 or older with non-small cell lung cancer. The CDR3, as DNA: TGTGCCAGCAGTTACTTTAACCTCAGGGGCAATCAGCCCCAGCATTTT. Amino acids: CASSYFNLRGNQPQHF.